This TCR beta chain stems from a study of CD4 T cells in relation to SARS-CoV-2 and coronaviruses. The wider study: ViraFEST: approximately eleven-day antigen culture of PBMCs, then TCR beta CDR3 sequencing. The HLA restriction of the shared crossreactive spike epitopes was mapped. General study points: Monoreactive clones expanded significantly more to SARS-CoV-2 than crossreactive clones did.

Unexposed donor CD4+ T cells date from 2011-2018, before the COVID-19 pandemic. CD4+ T cells were isolated from the cells after about ten days of culture. Here immunoSEQ multiplex PCR was the method, and the copy in TCRdb shows in-frame clones only, minus some. The sample has 15,000 to 20,000 clones; about 80% are singletons. As regards this clone: Antigen unknown.

This sequence originates from a human donor in good health. The sample taken for sequencing was CD4+ T cells from PBMCs, cultured in vitro.

The CDR3 loop reads CASSVGWDRGGYTF. The DNA of the CDR3 is TGTGCCAGCAGCGTAGGATGGGACAGGGGGGGCTACACCTTC. The chain carries TRBV9 and TRBJ1-2; 11 bases align to TRBD1. The J segment lost 8 bases and the V segment lost 0 bases, leaving 3 bases of the junction unmatched. Germline CDR1 is SGDLS and CDR2 is YYNGEE. The CDR3 contains 14 residues. Full variable domain (outside the CDR3, taken from reference TRBV9 and TRBJ1-2): DSGVTQTPKHLITATGQRVTLRCSPRSGDLSVYWYQQSLDQGLQFLIQYYNGEERAKGNILERFSAQQFPDLHSELNLSSLELGDSALYFCASSVGWDRGGYTFGSGTRLTVV.